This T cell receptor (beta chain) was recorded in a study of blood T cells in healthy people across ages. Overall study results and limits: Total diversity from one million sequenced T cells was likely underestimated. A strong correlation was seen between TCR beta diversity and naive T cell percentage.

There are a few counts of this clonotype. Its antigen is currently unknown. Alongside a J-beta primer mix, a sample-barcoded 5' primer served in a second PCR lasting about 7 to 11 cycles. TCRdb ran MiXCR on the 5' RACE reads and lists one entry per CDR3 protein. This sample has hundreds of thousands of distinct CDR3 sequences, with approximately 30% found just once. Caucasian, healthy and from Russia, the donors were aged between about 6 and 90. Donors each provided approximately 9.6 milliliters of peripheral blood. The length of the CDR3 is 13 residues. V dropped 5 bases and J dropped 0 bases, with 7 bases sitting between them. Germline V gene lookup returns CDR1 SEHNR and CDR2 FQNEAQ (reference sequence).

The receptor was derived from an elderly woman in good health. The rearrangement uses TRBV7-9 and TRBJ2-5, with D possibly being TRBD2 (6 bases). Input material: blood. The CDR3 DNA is TGTGCCAGCAGCCGGGAGTACCAAGAGACCCAGTACTTC. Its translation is CASSREYQETQYF.